This T cell receptor (beta chain) originates from a study of blood T cell repertoires in COVID-19. Study-level background: Researchers got acute and convalescent COVID-19 samples from the United States, Italy and Spain. T cells, B-cell-depleted T cells, or PBMCs supplied cDNA or gDNA.

The CDR3 has 17 amino acids. CDR1 is SNHLY and CDR2 is FYNNEI in the germline V gene. Trimming removed 2 bases from V and 6 bases from J; junction bases left unmatched: 13. Clones were sequenced by immunoSEQ multiplex PCR, and TCRdb holds only the in-frame ones, with some missing. The repertoire has about 230,000 clones, around four fifths of them found once; the top ten carry about 5.7%. The receptor was isolated from a man older than 75 with acute or convalescent COVID-19. The specimen was peripheral blood. V is TRBV2 and J is TRBJ2-1, with 7 positions matching TRBD2. The CDR3 nucleotides read TGTGCCAGCAGTGAATCGGGCCTAGCGGCCGCGGGCAATGAGCAGTTCTTC. Its translation: CASSESGLAAAGNEQFF.